The clone carrying this TCR beta chain has ten or more counts. The data originate from a study of human T cells and chemical hapten exposure. Study-level background: Patch tests delivered 0.01% DPC to the upper back and were evaluated at 6 days.

Original methodology: Ranging from about 23,224 to 700,000, TCR counts per sample had a median value of around 90,000. TCRdb redid the calling of the RACE reads with MiXCR, one entry per CDR3 protein. Here the V and J calls rest on TCRdb's processing, not on the authors' analysis. The table has over 30,000 distinct CDR3 sequences, less than 9% seen once; the top ten hold 1% to 1.5%. The time point denotes: pre-sensitization, week 0. Regarding treatment: therapeutic diphenylcyclopropenone sensitization with weekly scalp DPC. Germline V gene sequence: CDR1 SGHVS, CDR2 FNYEAQ. V lost 5 bases and J lost 3, with 11 bases in between. This CDR3 region has 13 residues.

The source was whole blood, collected in connection with sensitization to the hapten diphenylcyclopropenone (DPC). The chain is built from TRBV7-6 and TRBJ2-7; D is undetermined. The TCR was taken from a woman between 45 and 60 years old with alopecia areata. Some clones in this sample may be carry-over from other donors' samples. DNA of the CDR3: TGTGCCAGCAGCGCTGGGCCCAACTACGAGCAGTACTTC. As protein: CASSAGPNYEQYF.